These T cell receptor beta chains were read from a single sample in a study of blood T cell repertoires in COVID-19. TCRdb's copy holds only in-frame clones and misses some; the assay was immunoSEQ multiplex PCR. The sample lists 250,000 to 350,000 clones; approximately 86% were seen once. The sample comprised peripheral blood. The source is a man aged 18 to 29 with active or convalescent COVID-19. CDR3s include the opening cysteine and the closing phenylalanine or tryptophan. A D gene is named only where the DNA matches it firmly. Size is stated for part of the rows, as once, few or many counts, or as a class when the clone is expanded.

TGTGCCAGCAGCACCAGACAGCCCTACGAGCAGTACTTC CASSTRQPYEQYF TRBV6-2/TRBV6-3 NA TRBJ2-7 few
TGTGCCAGTAGGCAGGGGGCATATAGCAATCAGCCCCAGCATTTT CASRQGAYSNQPQHF TRBV19 TRBD1 TRBJ1-5 once
TGTGCCACCAGCGGGGGCGGCGGAAGCGGGAGGGCGGCAGATACGCAGTATTTT CATSGGGGSGRAADTQYF TRBV15 TRBD2 TRBJ2-3 NA
TGTGCCAGTCGGACTAGCGGGGGGGCCAGGGCAGATACGCAGTATTTT CASRTSGGARADTQYF TRBV19 TRBD2 TRBJ2-3 NA
TGTGCCAGCAGTTACAATTCAGGGGGCGGTGGCTACACCTTC CASSYNSGGGGYTF TRBV6-5 TRBD1 TRBJ1-2 NA
TGTGCCAGTAGTTTCCTACGGGTGGAGCGGGGGATCACAGATACGCAGTATTTT CASSFLRVERGITDTQYF TRBV19 TRBD2 TRBJ2-3 NA
TGTGCCAGCAGTGTACAGGGTGGATCCGAGCAGTACTTC CASSVQGGSEQYF TRBV2 NA TRBJ2-7 NA
TGTGCCAGCAGCTTACGCGGACAGGCCTCTGGAAACACCATATATTTT CASSLRGQASGNTIYF TRBV7-6 TRBD1 TRBJ1-3 NA
TGCAGCGCCGCGGGCAGTAACTATGGCTACACCTTC CSAAGSNYGYTF TRBV29-1 NA TRBJ1-2 NA
TGTGCCAGCTCACCGCAGGGGAACACTGAAGCTTTCTTT CASSPQGNTEAFF TRBV18 NA TRBJ1-1 NA
TGTGCCAGCAGTATACAGGGGGCCCCTCAAGAGACCCAGTACTTC CASSIQGAPQETQYF TRBV6-6 TRBD1 TRBJ2-5 few
TGTGCCAGTAGTACCGGGACAGTCCCGAACACTGAAGCTTTCTTT CASSTGTVPNTEAFF TRBV19 TRBD1 TRBJ1-1 NA
TGTGCCAGCAGCTTAGAGTGGCAGGGTAATGGCTACACCTTC CASSLEWQGNGYTF TRBV7-9 NA TRBJ1-2 NA
TGTGCCAGCAGCCATTCGCGGGATAACACAGATACGCAGTATTTT CASSHSRDNTDTQYF TRBV14 NA TRBJ2-3 NA
TGTGCCACTCGACAGGGTTACGAGCAGTACTTC CATRQGYEQYF TRBV10-3 TRBD1 TRBJ2-7 NA
TGCGCCAGCAGAGACTTTGGCAGCGGCGAGCAGTACTTC CASRDFGSGEQYF TRBV5-1 NA TRBJ2-7 NA
TGTGCCAGCAGTTTATCCACAGGGAGCCCCTACGAGCAGTACTTC CASSLSTGSPYEQYF TRBV27 NA TRBJ2-7 NA
TGTGCCAGCAGCTCCCGCTCGGCGGGTGGGAATGAGCAGTTCTTC CASSSRSAGGNEQFF TRBV27 NA TRBJ2-1 NA
TGTGCCACCAGTGATCGTCCCGGGACAGGGAATGGAAACACCATATATTTT CATSDRPGTGNGNTIYF TRBV24-1 TRBD1 TRBJ1-3 NA
TGTGCCAGCAGCCCGCCGGGGGTTCAAAGAAAGGGCTATGGCTACACCTTC CASSPPGVQRKGYGYTF TRBV7-2 NA TRBJ1-2 NA
TGTGCCAGCAGTTCTACCTCTAGCGGGAGATGGTACGAGCAGTACTTC CASSSTSSGRWYEQYF TRBV28 TRBD2 TRBJ2-7 NA
TGTGCCAGCAGCACCGGGGACAGTACTAGCGGGTTCTACAATGAGCAGTTCTTC CASSTGDSTSGFYNEQFF TRBV9 TRBD2 TRBJ2-1 NA
TGTGCCAGCAGGCGACCAACTAGCGGGGTGGAGACCCAGTACTTC CASRRPTSGVETQYF TRBV6-6 TRBD2 TRBJ2-5 NA
TGTGCCAGCAGCGTAGGCGTATCCCTCCCGGAAAAACTGTTTTTT CASSVGVSLPEKLFF TRBV9 NA TRBJ1-4 NA
TGTGCCAGTAGTATTTCGTGGGGCCCGAAGACCCAGTACTTC CASSISWGPKTQYF TRBV19 NA TRBJ2-5 NA
TGTGCCAGCAGCCGCGGTCTCTACAAACAAGAGACCCAGTACTTC CASSRGLYKQETQYF TRBV5-6 NA TRBJ2-5 NA
TGTGCCAGCAGTTATCCACGGGACAGGGTTTTCTATGGCTACACCTTC CASSYPRDRVFYGYTF TRBV6-9 TRBD1 TRBJ1-2 NA
TGTGCCAGCAGCTTAACGTCAGACTATGGCTACACCTTC CASSLTSDYGYTF TRBV7-2 NA TRBJ1-2 NA
TGTGCCAGCAGTGATTTAGCCACTAGCACAGATACGCAGTATTTT CASSDLATSTDTQYF TRBV25-1 NA TRBJ2-3 NA
TGCGCCAGCAGCTTGGTGGTAGGGGCGAATGAGCAGTTCTTC CASSLVVGANEQFF TRBV5-1 NA TRBJ2-1 NA
TGCGCCAGCAGCCAAGGTTTACGACAGGGTTCAAATTCACCCCTCCACTTT CASSQGLRQGSNSPLHF TRBV4-1 TRBD1 TRBJ1-6 NA
TGCAGCACTCGGGGGGGGAACCCCTACGAGCAGTACTTC CSTRGGNPYEQYF TRBV29-1 TRBD2 TRBJ2-7 NA
TGCGCCAGCAGACAGCTCTACAATGAGCAGTTCTTC CASRQLYNEQFF TRBV5-1 NA TRBJ2-1 NA
TGTGCCAGCTCACCACGCCCGGGTCTCTTAAGCAATCAGCCCCAGCATTTT CASSPRPGLLSNQPQHF TRBV18 NA TRBJ1-5 NA
TGCAGCTATCGGGACAGGGGGTATGGCTACACCTTC CSYRDRGYGYTF TRBV29-1 TRBD1 TRBJ1-2 NA
TGTGCCAGCACCCTGAGGACACGGGGACTACCCAGGCCCTCCTCCTACGAGCAGTACTTC CASTLRTRGLPRPSSYEQYF TRBV28 TRBD2 TRBJ2-7 NA
TGTGCCAGCAGCTTCCTCGGCAGGGACTACGAGCAGTACTTC CASSFLGRDYEQYF TRBV13 NA TRBJ2-7 NA
TGTGCCAGCAGCTTAGAGTATTTTTCTCGAGGTACGCAGTATTTT CASSLEYFSRGTQYF TRBV7-9 NA TRBJ2-3 NA
TGTGCCAGCAGTCCGGGACAGTTTAATCAGCCCCAGCATTTT CASSPGQFNQPQHF TRBV27 TRBD1 TRBJ1-5 NA
TGTGCCAGCAGTGAACAGGTGACCACAACTTATGGCTACACCTTC CASSEQVTTTYGYTF TRBV6-1 NA TRBJ1-2 NA
TGTGCCAGCAGCTCGGACATCTCTGGAAACACCATATATTTT CASSSDISGNTIYF TRBV11-3 NA TRBJ1-3 once
TGTGCCAGCAGAGGACAGGGGGCGGGAACTAATGAAAAACTGTTTTTT CASRGQGAGTNEKLFF TRBV2 TRBD1 TRBJ1-4 NA
TGTGCCAGCAGCCCGAGGGGGACAGTCTACGAGCAGTACTTC CASSPRGTVYEQYF TRBV9 TRBD1 TRBJ2-7 NA
TGTGCCAGCAGTTATCTGAACAGGGTAGGAAATCAGCCCCAGCATTTT CASSYLNRVGNQPQHF TRBV28 NA TRBJ1-5 NA
TGTGCCAGCAGTTTTCTCACAGGGGAAGGTCAGCCCCAGCATTTT CASSFLTGEGQPQHF TRBV7-2 TRBD1 TRBJ1-5 NA
TGTGCCAGTAGTAGCCGAGGCGGACAGATAAATCAGCCCCAGCATTTT CASSSRGGQINQPQHF TRBV19 NA TRBJ1-5 few
TGTGCCAGCAGTGAAGCGACAGGGATTTACACTGAAGCTTTCTTT CASSEATGIYTEAFF TRBV2 TRBD1 TRBJ1-1 NA
TGTGCCAGCAGCTTAGCACCTAGCGGGATGGGAACGACTGAAGCTTTCTTT CASSLAPSGMGTTEAFF TRBV7-6 NA TRBJ1-1 NA
TGCGCCAGCAGCCGGGACAGGGGAATAAACGAGCAGTACTTC CASSRDRGINEQYF TRBV5-1 TRBD1 TRBJ2-7 NA
TGTGCCAGCAGTGATCAGTCGCTAGCGGGAGGGCCGCTTTACAATGAGCAGTTCTTC CASSDQSLAGGPLYNEQFF TRBV5-4 TRBD2 TRBJ2-1 NA
TGCAGTGCTAGTGGATTCCAGGGGAGATGGGACACAGATACGCAGTATTTT CSASGFQGRWDTDTQYF TRBV20-1 NA TRBJ2-3 NA